A single sample gave rise to the 3 T cell receptor beta chains below, sequenced in a study of blood T cell repertoires in COVID-19. Measured with immunoSEQ multiplex PCR; TCRdb has only the in-frame clones, and not every one. This sample carries 390,000 or so clones, around four fifths of them seen once, and the ten largest clones take about 5%. Sequencing input: PBMCs or T cells enriched from blood (not recorded which). The receptors originated from a woman aged 45-60 years who had recovered from COVID-19.

J is TRBJ2-3 and V is TRBV18; 15 nucleotides agree with TRBD2. Unmatched junction bases numbered 2, after V lost 1 base and J lost 0 bases. CDR1 and CDR2 (germline): KGHSH, LQKENI. The CDR3 has 18 amino acids. The DNA of the CDR3 is TGTGCCAGCTCACCACTTGGGACTAGCGGGAGGAGCACAGATACGCAGTATTTT. Amino acids: CASSPLGTSGRSTDTQYF.

This clone was detected only once. The chain uses TRBV11-2 and TRBJ1-2; weak D call: TRBD1 (6 bases). V was trimmed by 1 base and J by 8 bases, leaving 14 bases between them. The CDR3 is 14 residues long. Germline V gene lookup returns CDR1 SGHAT and CDR2 FQNNGV. CDR3 region: CASSLVPGDEGYTF. The CDR3 DNA sequence: TGTGCCAGCAGCTTAGTTCCAGGGGACGAAGGCTACACCTTC.

This sequence joins TRBV4-1 and TRBJ2-1; 10 bases agree with TRBD1. The trim removed 11 bases at V and 9 bases at J, leaving 10 bases unmatched. Germline CDR1 is MGHRA and CDR2 is YSYEKL. CDR3 size: 13 residues. This CDR3 reads CAGGQGGLGEQFF. The CDR3 nucleotides are TGCGCCGGCGGACAGGGGGGGTTGGGTGAGCAGTTCTTC.